This entry describes one TCR beta chain. Its antigen remains unidentified. Within the sample, other DNA sequences also encode this same CDR3. Treatment of all HIV participants took place in the United States. Running of the v3.0 immunoSEQ assay took place at survey level. TCRdb's table, derived via immunoSEQ multiplex PCR, lists solely in-frame clones and lacks some. The data show 20,000 to 25,000 clones, 70% to 90% seen once. The source of the sample is a study of long-term antiretroviral therapy in people with HIV. Study-wide results and caveats: Regardless of time point, clones expanded before ART dominated the repertoire. Blood specimens, gathered between 2004 and 2017, were possibly obtained under older ART regimens.

This CDR3 region has 12 residues. Germline V CDR1 and CDR2: MNHNS, SASEGT. V lost 4 bases, J lost 5 bases, and 8 bases lay in between. Sequences were derived from unsorted PBMCs, sampled approximately 2.5 years after starting antiretroviral therapy. This chain uses TRBV6-1 with TRBJ1-1; D uncertain. The receptor was isolated from a woman aged 50 to 65 with HIV. CDR3 loop: CASSVSETEAFF. Written as DNA, the CDR3 is TGTGCCAGCAGTGTAAGCGAAACTGAAGCTTTCTTT.